This TCR beta chain was captured by sequencing in a study of regulatory T cells in long-lasting Graves disease. Whole-study findings and limits: The study examined only peripheral blood, not thyroid tissue.

Through Arm-PCR of CDR3 regions and iRepertoire HTBI primers, TCR beta libraries were built. Via MiXCR, TCRdb re-called the multiplex PCR reads, giving one row per CDR3 protein. The repertoire holds 300,000 to 400,000 distinct CDR3 sequences, with about 18% as singletons. Losses at the gene ends were 2 bases for V and 5 bases for J; bases not matched to a gene: 6. The CDR3 extends over 14 amino acids. CDR1 GTSNPN and CDR2 SVGIG come from the germline V gene (reference sequence). Time point: persistent/refractory GD, antithyroid drugs over 5 years with positive TRAb. With RNA extracted from PBMCs as input, the TCR library was made. An endocrinology department located in Xi'an, China, was where the patients came from. EDTA tubes received around 9 milliliters of collected peripheral blood. As to this clonotype: Its antigen is still unknown.

The source material was peripheral blood mononuclear cells (PBMCs), sampled when the disease was refractory, from a patient treated with antithyroid drugs. The source of this sequence is a female donor with Graves disease. J is TRBJ2-7 and V is TRBV30; 10 positions match TRBD2. CDR3 protein: CAWSTTSGIHEQYF. The CDR3 bases are TGTGCCTGGAGTACCACTAGCGGGATCCACGAGCAGTACTTC.